This T cell receptor (beta chain) was identified in a study of blood T cell repertoires in COVID-19. The CDR3 is 17 residues long. CDR1 and CDR2 (germline): MDHEN, SYDVKM. V lost 2 bases and J 0 bases, leaving 16 bases between the germline ends. Only in-frame clones appear in the TCRdb table, and some are missing; sequencing was by immunoSEQ multiplex PCR. The table records about 70,000 clones, 80% to 90% of them present only once. The V gene is TRBV28, the J gene TRBJ1-2; D remains ambiguous. The receptor was isolated from a human donor in a cohort sampled during active COVID-19. Sequencing used peripheral blood. CDR3 bases: TGTGCCAGCAGTTTAAATATGTGGAGGGAAGCTAACTATGGCTACACCTTC. This sequence encodes CASSLNMWREANYGYTF.